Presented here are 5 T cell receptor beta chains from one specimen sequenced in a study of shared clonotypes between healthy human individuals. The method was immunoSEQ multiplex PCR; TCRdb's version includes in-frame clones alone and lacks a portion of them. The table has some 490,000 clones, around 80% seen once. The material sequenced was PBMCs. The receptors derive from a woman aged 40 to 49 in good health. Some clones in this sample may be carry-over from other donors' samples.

The CDR3 region has the DNA TGTGCCAGCAGTTCGGCCGGGACAGAATTTGTCTATGGCTACACCTTC. This encodes CASSSAGTEFVYGYTF. This chain connects TRBV27 to TRBJ1-2, with TRBD1 identical over 7 bases. The CDR3 is made up of 16 amino acids. Per germline, CDR1 MNHEY and CDR2 SMNVEV (reference sequence). The V and J ends lost 4 bases and 4 bases, in that order; junction bases with no gene match: 12.

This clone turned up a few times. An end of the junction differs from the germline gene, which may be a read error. As DNA, the CDR3 is TGCGCCAGCAGCCGCGGGACTAGCGGGGCTGGGGGGGGGCTGTTTTTT. It is translated as CASSRGTSGAGGGLFF. The genes are TRBV4-3 and TRBJ2-2, with TRBD2 identical over 13 bases. Germline lookup yields CDR1 LGHNA and CDR2 YSLEER. This CDR3 has 16 amino acids.

CDR3 nucleotides: TGTGCCAGCAGCTTAGCGCCGGGACAGGGCCAAGAGACCCAGTACTTC. Translating it yields CASSLAPGQGQETQYF. The chain uses TRBV7-9 and TRBJ2-5, with 9 bases aligning to TRBD1. CDR3 length: 16 residues. Losses at the gene ends were 0 bases for V and 1 base for J; bases not matched to a gene: 3. The V gene's germline CDR1 is SEHNR and CDR2 FQNEAQ (reference sequence).

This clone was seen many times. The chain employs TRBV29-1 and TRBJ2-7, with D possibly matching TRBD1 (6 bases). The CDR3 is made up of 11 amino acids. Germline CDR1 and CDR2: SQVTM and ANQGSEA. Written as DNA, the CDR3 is TGCAGTGCACAGGGATCCTACGAGCAGTACTTC. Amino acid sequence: CSAQGSYEQYF.

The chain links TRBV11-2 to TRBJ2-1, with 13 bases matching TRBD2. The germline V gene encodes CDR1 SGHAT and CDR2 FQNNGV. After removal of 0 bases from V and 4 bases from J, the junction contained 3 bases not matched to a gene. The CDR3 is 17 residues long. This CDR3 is CASSLERGLAGYNEQFF. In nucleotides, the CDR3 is TGTGCCAGCAGCTTAGAGAGGGGACTAGCGGGATACAATGAGCAGTTCTTC.